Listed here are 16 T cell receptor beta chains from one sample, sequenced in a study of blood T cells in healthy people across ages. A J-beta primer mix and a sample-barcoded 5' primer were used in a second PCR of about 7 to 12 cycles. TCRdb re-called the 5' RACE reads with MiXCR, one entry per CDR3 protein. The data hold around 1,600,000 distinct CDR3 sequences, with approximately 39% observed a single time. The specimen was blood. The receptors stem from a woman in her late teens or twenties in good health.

The DNA for the CDR3 is TGTGCCAGCAATGACCTATCGAACACCGGGGAGCTGTTTTTT. This translates into CASNDLSNTGELFF. The V call is TRBV6-6, the J call TRBJ2-2; no reliable D call. Trimming removed 7 bases at V and 0 bases at J, with 9 bases between. Germline assignment: CDR1 MNHNY and CDR2 SVGAGI (reference sequence). The CDR3 contains 14 residues.

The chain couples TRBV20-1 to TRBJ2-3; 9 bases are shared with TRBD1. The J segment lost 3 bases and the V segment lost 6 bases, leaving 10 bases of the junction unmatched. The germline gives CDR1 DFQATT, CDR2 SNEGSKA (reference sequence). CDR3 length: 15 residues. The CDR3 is CSAPPGQGRTDTQYF. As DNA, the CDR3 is TGCAGTGCCCCCCCGGGACAGGGTAGGACAGATACGCAGTATTTT.

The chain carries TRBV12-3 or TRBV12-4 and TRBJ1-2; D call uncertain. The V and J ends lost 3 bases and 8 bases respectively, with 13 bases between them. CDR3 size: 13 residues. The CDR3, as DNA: TGTGCCAGCAGTTTTAACGCCCGCATCGGCTACACCTTC. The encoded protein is CASSFNARIGYTF.

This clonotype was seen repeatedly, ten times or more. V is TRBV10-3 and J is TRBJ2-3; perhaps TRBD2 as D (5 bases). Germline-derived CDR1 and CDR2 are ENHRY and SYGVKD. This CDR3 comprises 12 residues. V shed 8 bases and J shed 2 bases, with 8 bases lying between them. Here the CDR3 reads CAIAGDTDTQYF. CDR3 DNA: TGTGCCATCGCCGGGGACACAGATACGCAGTATTTT.

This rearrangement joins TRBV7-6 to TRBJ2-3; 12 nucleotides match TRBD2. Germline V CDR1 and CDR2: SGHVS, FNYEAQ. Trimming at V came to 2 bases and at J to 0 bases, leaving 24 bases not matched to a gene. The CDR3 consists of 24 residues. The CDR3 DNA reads TGTGCCAGCAGCTTAAAGTGGGGGACAGAACCTTTCATTACTAGCGGGGGGAGCACAGATACGCAGTATTTT. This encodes CASSLKWGTEPFITSGGSTDTQYF.

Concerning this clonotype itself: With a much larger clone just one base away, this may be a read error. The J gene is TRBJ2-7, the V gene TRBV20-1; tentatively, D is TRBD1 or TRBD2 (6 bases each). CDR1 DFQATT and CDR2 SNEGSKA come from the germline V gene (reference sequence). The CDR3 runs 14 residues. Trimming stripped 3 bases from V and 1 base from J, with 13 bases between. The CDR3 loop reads CSARPGGHSYEQYF. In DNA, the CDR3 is TGCAGTGCTAGGCCCGGGGGCCATTCCTACGAGCAGTACTTC.

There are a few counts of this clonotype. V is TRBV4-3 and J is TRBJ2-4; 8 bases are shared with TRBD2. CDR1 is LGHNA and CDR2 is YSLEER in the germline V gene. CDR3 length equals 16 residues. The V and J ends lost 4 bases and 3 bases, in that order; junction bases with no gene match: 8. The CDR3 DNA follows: TGCGCCAGCAGCCCCTCCGGGGGGGTGATCAAAAACATTCAGTACTTC. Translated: CASSPSGGVIKNIQYF.

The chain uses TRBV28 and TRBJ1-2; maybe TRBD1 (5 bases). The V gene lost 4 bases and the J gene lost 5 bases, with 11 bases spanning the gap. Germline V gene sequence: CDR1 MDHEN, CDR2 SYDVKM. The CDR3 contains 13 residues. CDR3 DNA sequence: TGTGCCAGCAGTTCGGCACAGGAGTATGGCTACACCTTC. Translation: CASSSAQEYGYTF.

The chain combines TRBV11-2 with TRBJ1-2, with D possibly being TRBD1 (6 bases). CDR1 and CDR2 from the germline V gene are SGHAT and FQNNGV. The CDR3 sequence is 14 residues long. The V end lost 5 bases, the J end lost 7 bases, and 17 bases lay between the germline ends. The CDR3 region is CASSRNIGGFGYTF. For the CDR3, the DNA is TGTGCCAGCAGCCGCAATATCGGGGGCTTTGGCTACACCTTC.

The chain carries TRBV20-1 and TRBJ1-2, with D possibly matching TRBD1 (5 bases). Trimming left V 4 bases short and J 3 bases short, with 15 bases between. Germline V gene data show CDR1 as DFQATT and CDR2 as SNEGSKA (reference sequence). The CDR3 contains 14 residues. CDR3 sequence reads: CSANRAGSDYGYTF. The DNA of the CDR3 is TGCAGTGCTAATAGGGCAGGGAGTGACTATGGCTACACCTTC.

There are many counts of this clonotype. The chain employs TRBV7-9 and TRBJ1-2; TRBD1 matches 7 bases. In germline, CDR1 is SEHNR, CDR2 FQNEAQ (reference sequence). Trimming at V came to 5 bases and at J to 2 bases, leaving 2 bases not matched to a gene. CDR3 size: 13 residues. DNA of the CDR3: TGTGCCAGCAGCGCGGGACAGAACTATGGCTACACCTTC. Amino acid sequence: CASSAGQNYGYTF.

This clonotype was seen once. For the CDR3, the DNA is TGTGCCAGCAGCTTAGATCAGGGGACAGTCTATCAGCCCCAGCATTTT. This codes for CASSLDQGTVYQPQHF. The rearrangement joins TRBV7-2 to TRBJ1-5; 7 bases fit TRBD1. The CDR3 consists of 16 residues. Looked up from germline, CDR1 is SGHTA and CDR2 is FQGNSA. V gave up 1 base and J gave up 5 bases; unmatched junction bases: 8.

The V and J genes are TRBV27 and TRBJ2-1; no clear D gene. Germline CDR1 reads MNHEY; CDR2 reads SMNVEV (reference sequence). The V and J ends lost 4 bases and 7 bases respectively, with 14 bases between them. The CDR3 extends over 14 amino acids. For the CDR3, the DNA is TGTGCCAGCAGTTCTGGTCCATCTACAAATGAGCAGTTCTTC. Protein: CASSSGPSTNEQFF.

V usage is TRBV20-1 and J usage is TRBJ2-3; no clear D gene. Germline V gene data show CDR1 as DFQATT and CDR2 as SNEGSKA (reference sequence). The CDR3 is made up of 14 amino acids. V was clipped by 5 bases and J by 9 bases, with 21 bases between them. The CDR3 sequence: CSASPGLRESTQYF. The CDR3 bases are TGCAGTGCTTCCCCGGGCCTTAGGGAATCCACGCAGTATTTT.

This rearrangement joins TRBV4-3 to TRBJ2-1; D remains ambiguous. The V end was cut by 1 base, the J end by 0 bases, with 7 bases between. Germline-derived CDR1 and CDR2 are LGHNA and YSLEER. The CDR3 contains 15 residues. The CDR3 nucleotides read TGCGCCAGCAGCCAAGGGATAGGCTCCTACAATGAGCAGTTCTTC. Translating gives CASSQGIGSYNEQFF.

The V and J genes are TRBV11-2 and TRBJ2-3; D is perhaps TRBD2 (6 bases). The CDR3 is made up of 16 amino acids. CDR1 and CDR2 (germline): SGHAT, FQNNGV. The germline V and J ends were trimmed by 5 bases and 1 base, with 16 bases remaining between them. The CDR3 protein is CASSHLPGVGTDTQYF. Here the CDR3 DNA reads TGTGCCAGCAGCCACCTTCCGGGGGTAGGCACAGATACGCAGTATTTT.